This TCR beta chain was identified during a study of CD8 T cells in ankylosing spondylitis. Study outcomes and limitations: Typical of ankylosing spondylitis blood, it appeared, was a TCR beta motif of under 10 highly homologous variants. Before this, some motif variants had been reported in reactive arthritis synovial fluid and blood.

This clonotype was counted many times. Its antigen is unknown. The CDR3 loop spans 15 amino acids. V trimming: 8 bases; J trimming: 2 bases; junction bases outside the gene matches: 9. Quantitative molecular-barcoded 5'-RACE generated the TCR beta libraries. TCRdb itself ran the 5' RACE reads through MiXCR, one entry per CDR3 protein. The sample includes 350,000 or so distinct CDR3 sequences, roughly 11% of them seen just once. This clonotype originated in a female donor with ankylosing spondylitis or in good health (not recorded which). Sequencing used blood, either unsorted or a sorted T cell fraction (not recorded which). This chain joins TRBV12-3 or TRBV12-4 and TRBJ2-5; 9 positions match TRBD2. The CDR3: CASRTLAGVQETQYF. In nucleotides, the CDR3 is TGTGCCAGCCGAACGTTAGCGGGAGTACAAGAGACCCAGTACTTC.